A selection of T cell receptor beta chains follows, all from one sample in a study of blood T cell repertoires in COVID-19. Clones were sequenced by immunoSEQ multiplex PCR, and TCRdb holds only the in-frame ones, with some missing. The table lists 35,000 to 50,000 clones, roughly 92% of them singletons. Sequenced sample: peripheral blood. These receptors originate from a man aged 45-65 years with active COVID-19. CDR3s include the opening cysteine and the closing phenylalanine or tryptophan. A D gene is named only where the DNA matches it firmly. Size tells how often a clone was seen (once, few, many) or the class of an expanded clone, and some rows leave it out.

DNA: TGTGCCAGCAGCTTAAGCCTAGCGGGATTTGCCGAGACCCAGTACTTC
CDR3: CASSLSLAGFAETQYF
V: TRBV11-2
D: TRBD2
size: -
J: TRBJ2-5

DNA: TGTGCCAGCAGCTCCGGACACGGGAGCTACGAGCAGTACTTC
CDR3: CASSSGHGSYEQYF
V: TRBV7-2
D: -
size: -
J: TRBJ2-7

DNA: TGCAGCGTCGCTGGACAGGGGGCCACGGCCTACGAGCAGTACTTC
CDR3: CSVAGQGATAYEQYF
V: TRBV29-1
D: TRBD1
size: -
J: TRBJ2-7

DNA: TGTGCCAGCAGTCCTAGGACTAGCGGGAGTGTAATCTCCTACGAGCAGTACTTC
CDR3: CASSPRTSGSVISYEQYF
V: TRBV27
D: TRBD2
size: -
J: TRBJ2-7

DNA: TGTGCCAGCTCACAGACACATCGCACCTCTGGAAACACCATATATTTT
CDR3: CASSQTHRTSGNTIYF
V: TRBV18
D: -
size: few
J: TRBJ1-3

DNA: TGCGCCAGCAGGGGACAACCGGGCGGAAACGAGCAGTACTTC
CDR3: CASRGQPGGNEQYF
V: TRBV5-1
D: -
size: -
J: TRBJ2-7

DNA: TGTGCCTCTAGAGGACAGTCCTACGAGCAGTACTTC
CDR3: CASRGQSYEQYF
V: TRBV10-3
D: -
size: -
J: TRBJ2-7

DNA: TGTGCCTGGAGGACAGGGGCTAGCACAGATACGCAGTATTTT
CDR3: CAWRTGASTDTQYF
V: TRBV30
D: TRBD1
size: -
J: TRBJ2-3

DNA: TGCAGTGCCGCAGGGTCCTACGAGCAGTACTTC
CDR3: CSAAGSYEQYF
V: TRBV20-1
D: -
size: -
J: TRBJ2-7

DNA: TGCGCCAGCATGAGCGGGAGCACAGATACGCAGTATTTT
CDR3: CASMSGSTDTQYF
V: TRBV5-1
D: -
size: -
J: TRBJ2-3

DNA: TGTGCCAGCACGGGACAGGATTCCCGACTTTCGAACACTGAAGCTTTCTTT
CDR3: CASTGQDSRLSNTEAFF
V: TRBV28
D: TRBD1
size: -
J: TRBJ1-1

DNA: TGTGCCAGCAGCCCCCCCGGACAGGGTATTCATGGGAACACTGAAGCTTTCTTT
CDR3: CASSPPGQGIHGNTEAFF
V: TRBV7-9
D: TRBD1
size: -
J: TRBJ1-1

DNA: TGTGCCAGCAGCACCCCAGGATCACCCCTCCACTTT
CDR3: CASSTPGSPLHF
V: TRBV7-9
D: -
size: -
J: TRBJ1-6

DNA: TGTGCCAGCAGCCTACCTTTGGCAGGGGTGGGGTCTGGCAATCAGCCCCAGCATTTT
CDR3: CASSLPLAGVGSGNQPQHF
V: TRBV28
D: -
size: -
J: TRBJ1-5

DNA: TGTGCCAGCAGCTTAATGGGGCGGCGGACTAATGAAAAACTGTTTTTT
CDR3: CASSLMGRRTNEKLFF
V: TRBV5-6
D: -
size: once
J: TRBJ1-4

DNA: TGTGCCAGCAGCTTACCCAACCCGGGACAGGGAGAAAAACTGTTTTTT
CDR3: CASSLPNPGQGEKLFF
V: TRBV11-2
D: TRBD1
size: once
J: TRBJ1-4

DNA: TGTGCCAGCAGTTTCCCCCGGGCGAACACCGGGGAGCTGTTTTTT
CDR3: CASSFPRANTGELFF
V: TRBV28
D: -
size: -
J: TRBJ2-2

DNA: TGTGCCACCAAACCCGGGGAGGCTAGATACGAGCAGTACTTC
CDR3: CATKPGEARYEQYF
V: TRBV10-3
D: -
size: -
J: TRBJ2-7

DNA: TGTGCCAGCAGCACTAGGACAGGGGAAGCTTTCTTT
CDR3: CASSTRTGEAFF
V: TRBV13
D: TRBD1
size: -
J: TRBJ1-1

DNA: TGTGCCAGCAGCCCTGATCAGGGGGCGTGGGATGGCTACACCTTC
CDR3: CASSPDQGAWDGYTF
V: TRBV11-1
D: TRBD1
size: -
J: TRBJ1-2

DNA: TGTGCCAGCAGTCCCTTCTCAGGTGAGCAGTTCTTC
CDR3: CASSPFSGEQFF
V: TRBV28
D: -
size: once
J: TRBJ2-1

DNA: TGTGCCAGCACCGTACAGGGGAGGAACACTGAAGCTTTCTTT
CDR3: CASTVQGRNTEAFF
V: TRBV28
D: TRBD1
size: -
J: TRBJ1-1

DNA: TGTGCCAGCAGCTTTTCTGGAAGCGGGAGGTCCGGGCGGGATGAGCAGTTCTTC
CDR3: CASSFSGSGRSGRDEQFF
V: TRBV5-5
D: TRBD2
size: -
J: TRBJ2-1

DNA: TGTGCCAGCAGTTTAGTCCCTCACGGGACAGGGGAAAACGAGCAGTACTTC
CDR3: CASSLVPHGTGENEQYF
V: TRBV28
D: TRBD1
size: once
J: TRBJ2-7

DNA: TGTGCCAGCAGCCAATGGGGCAGGTCGTTCTTC
CDR3: CASSQWGRSFF
V: TRBV3-1/TRBV3-2
D: -
size: -
J: TRBJ2-1

DNA: TGTGCCGCCTTATCCGGGACAGGTGCGAACACTGAAGCTTTCTTT
CDR3: CAALSGTGANTEAFF
V: TRBV19
D: TRBD1
size: once
J: TRBJ1-1

DNA: TGTGCCAGCACGCGGGGCAATCAGCCCCAGCATTTT
CDR3: CASTRGNQPQHF
V: TRBV6-5
D: -
size: -
J: TRBJ1-5

DNA: TGTGCCAGCAGCTTAGTCCGGGTCAATGAGCAGTTCTTC
CDR3: CASSLVRVNEQFF
V: TRBV11-2
D: -
size: -
J: TRBJ2-1